This TCR beta chain is drawn from a study of regulatory T cells in long-lasting Graves disease. Sample time point: persistent/refractory GD, antithyroid drugs over 5 years with positive TRAb. The authors made the TCR library using RNA they extracted from PBMCs. American Thyroid Association guidelines defined Graves' disease diagnosis. CDR3-region Arm-PCR and iRepertoire HTBI primers produced the TCR beta libraries. TCRdb passed the multiplex PCR reads through MiXCR, listing each CDR3 protein once. This sample yields approximately 290,000 distinct CDR3 sequences, of which under 25% are seen a single time; more than 55% belongs to the top ten. This clonotype occurred many times. Its antigen is not identified. Findings and limits, study-wide: TRBV28, TRBJ1-2 and TRBJ2-5 were favored in persistent disease. Analyses excluded thyroid tissue, covering peripheral blood alone. The small sample size may have reduced accuracy.

Between the trimmed V and J ends, which lost 5 bases and 5 bases, there was a span of 16 bases. There are 15 residues in the CDR3. Germline values: CDR1 MDHEN, CDR2 SYDVKM. The genes are TRBV28 and TRBJ1-5; D is possibly TRBD1 (5 bases). Sequencing was performed on peripheral blood mononuclear cells (PBMCs), taken when the disease was refractory, from a patient treated with antithyroid drugs. The sequence came from a female donor with Graves disease. This CDR3 reads CASSVRGGVDQPQHF. CDR3 in DNA: TGTGCCAGCAGTGTCCGCGGGGGGGTTGATCAGCCCCAGCATTTT.